Following are 17 T cell receptor beta chains from one sample sequenced in a study of vaccination effects on CD4 cells after COVID-19. Clones were sequenced by immunoSEQ multiplex PCR, and TCRdb holds only the in-frame ones, with some missing. In the table there are around 25,000 clones, roughly 79% of which are singletons. Antigens of these TCRs are unknown. After expansion with viral peptide pools in the ViraFEST assay, antigen-specific CD4+ T cells were sequenced. CD4+ T cell isolation took place after 10 days of culture. Each person got two doses of an mRNA SARS-CoV-2 vaccine, BNT162b2 or mRNA-1273. The sample in question was CD4+ T cells from PBMCs cultured with SARS-CoV-2 spike peptides, obtained after COVID-19 vaccination. The source is a human donor who received a COVID-19 vaccine. Some clones in this sample may be carry-over from other donors' samples.

This clone showed up just once. The chain employs TRBV2 and TRBJ1-1; unclear D gene. Between the trimmed V and J ends, which lost 7 bases and 6 bases, there was a span of 15 bases. Looked up from germline, CDR1 is SNHLY and CDR2 is FYNNEI. This CDR3 region has 13 residues. CDR3 in amino acids: CASTQGFASEAFF. CDR3 sequence (DNA): TGTGCCAGCACTCAAGGGTTCGCCTCTGAAGCTTTCTTT.

V gene TRBV28 combines with J gene TRBJ1-2; D is unclear. The CDR3 covers 14 residues. Germline V gene data show CDR1 as MDHEN and CDR2 as SYDVKM. Trimming left V 2 bases short and J 0 bases short, with 7 bases between. The CDR3 is CASSLSQANYGYTF. CDR3 nucleotides: TGTGCCAGCAGTTTAAGCCAGGCTAACTATGGCTACACCTTC.

The genes are TRBV25-1 and TRBJ2-2; no reliable D call. CDR1 and CDR2 from the germline V gene are MGHDK and SYGVNS. CDR3 size: 12 residues. Between the trimmed V and J ends, which lost 6 bases and 1 base, there was a span of 3 bases. CDR3 sequence: CASRQNTGELFF. The CDR3, as DNA: TGTGCCAGCAGACAGAACACCGGGGAGCTGTTTTTT.

The chain couples TRBV19 to TRBJ1-6, with TRBD1 matching over 8 bases. The CDR3 is 15 amino acids. Germline lookup yields CDR1 LNHDA and CDR2 SQIVND (reference sequence). V lost 6 bases and J lost 8; bases outside the gene matches: 9. CDR3 bases: TGTGCCAGTAGGCGGGCAGGGGGCATAGATTCACCCCTCCACTTT. Its translation is CASRRAGGIDSPLHF. Using reference TRBV19 and TRBJ1-6 for the parts outside the CDR3, the full variable domain is DGGITQSPKYLFRKEGQNVTLSCEQNLNHDAMYWYRQDPGQGLRLIYYSQIVNDFQKGDIAEGYSVSREKKESFPLTVTSAQKNPTAFYLCASRRAGGIDSPLHFGNGTRLTVT.

The chain links TRBV7-3 to TRBJ2-4; 11 nucleotides agree with TRBD1. After removal of 5 bases from V and 5 bases from J, the junction contained 8 bases not matched to a gene. The CDR3 covers 16 residues. Germline V lookup: CDR1 SGHTA, CDR2 FQGTGA. The CDR3 DNA reads as TGTGCCAGCAGCAGTGGACAGGGGGCCGGCGAAAACATTCAGTACTTC. It yields the protein CASSSGQGAGENIQYF.

This CDR3 is CAISESQAAAFF. DNA for the CDR3: TGTGCCATCAGTGAGTCCCAGGCGGCCGCTTTCTTT. The chain couples TRBV10-3 to TRBJ1-1, with D uncertain. CDR1 ENHRY and CDR2 SYGVKD come from the germline V gene. There are 12 residues in the CDR3. Trimming left V 0 bases short and J 11 bases short, with 10 bases between.

The chain links TRBV27 to TRBJ2-5; D uncertain. From germline, CDR1 is MNHEY and CDR2 SMNVEV (reference sequence). The V end was cut by 6 bases, the J end by 3 bases, with 20 bases between. This CDR3 has 16 amino acids. CDR3 DNA sequence: TGTGCCAGCAGCCCCCCTGGACCACGTAGTAAAGAGACCCAGTACTTC. Protein: CASSPPGPRSKETQYF.

V usage is TRBV7-2 and J usage is TRBJ2-5; 7 bases line up with TRBD1. Germline lookup yields CDR1 SGHTA and CDR2 FQGNSA. Trimming at V came to 0 bases and at J to 1 base, leaving 5 bases not matched to a gene. The CDR3 extends over 16 amino acids. In nucleotides, the CDR3 is TGTGCCAGCAGCTTAGCCCCCAGGGGGACCCAAGAGACCCAGTACTTC. The encoded protein is CASSLAPRGTQETQYF.

The chain has TRBV19 and TRBJ1-1; D gene uncertain. Germline loops: CDR1 LNHDA, CDR2 SQIVND (reference sequence). This CDR3 contains 14 residues. Trimming left V 5 bases short and J 0 bases short, with 10 bases between. CDR3: CASSPSLVNTEAFF. CDR3 DNA: TGTGCCAGTAGTCCCTCTTTGGTGAACACTGAAGCTTTCTTT.

V is TRBV7-9 and J is TRBJ2-7; 9 bases are a match to TRBD1. The germline V gene has CDR1 SEHNR and CDR2 FQNEAQ (reference sequence). V gave up 3 bases and J gave up 4 bases; unmatched junction bases: 10. The CDR3 length is 16 residues. CDR3: CASSFPRDRERYEQYV. The CDR3 region has the DNA TGTGCCAGCAGCTTCCCCCGGGACAGGGAAAGGTACGAGCAGTACGTC.

V is TRBV18 and J is TRBJ1-3; D not certain. The CDR3 covers 15 residues. V shed 6 bases and J shed 2 bases, with 14 bases lying between them. The V gene's germline CDR1 is KGHSH and CDR2 LQKENI. The CDR3 here is CASSIGPDPGNTIYF. The CDR3 DNA reads TGTGCCAGCTCGATTGGGCCCGACCCTGGAAACACCATATATTTT. Full variable domain (missing parts from reference TRBV18 and TRBJ1-3): NAGVMQNPRHLVRRRGQEARLRCSPMKGHSHVYWYRQLPEEGLKFMVYLQKENIIDESGMPKERFSAEFPKEGPSILRIQQVVRGDSAAYFCASSIGPDPGNTIYFGEGSWLTVV.

V usage is TRBV7-7 and J usage is TRBJ2-5; D is uncertain. V was clipped by 1 base and J by 2 bases, with 11 bases between them. Germline values: CDR1 SSHAT, CDR2 FNYEAQ (reference sequence). This CDR3 has 15 residues. The CDR3 DNA follows: TGTGCCAGCAGCTTAGTTGCAGGATCTCAAGAGACCCAGTACTTC. Translated, it gives CASSLVAGSQETQYF.

The chain employs TRBV7-2 and TRBJ1-5; TRBD1 is a possible D gene (5 bases). The CDR3 spans 15 residues. Germline V gene lookup returns CDR1 SGHTA and CDR2 FQGNSA. Trimming took off 1 base at V and 7 bases at J, with 14 bases between the two ends. The CDR3 loop is CASSLGWGQGQPQHF. DNA for the CDR3: TGTGCCAGCAGCTTAGGATGGGGCCAGGGACAGCCCCAGCATTTT.

Details on this clone: The same CDR3 also results from other DNA sequences found in this sample. The V call is TRBV3-1 (or the pseudogene TRBV3-2), the J call TRBJ1-1, with D perhaps matching TRBD1 (5 bases). The CDR3 contains 14 residues. With 8 bases removed from V and 3 bases from J, the gap between germline ends came to 16 bases. The germline V gene has CDR1 LGHDT and CDR2 YNNKEL (reference sequence). This CDR3 is CASSQSGGDTEAFF. The CDR3 region has the DNA TGTGCCAGCTCTCAAAGTGGGGGGGACACTGAAGCTTTCTTT.

This sequence joins TRBV10-3 and TRBJ1-5, with TRBD1 as a possible D gene (5 bases). CDR1 is ENHRY, CDR2 SYGVKD, per germline. The CDR3 consists of 12 residues. V was clipped by 10 bases and J by 3 bases, with 10 bases between them. CDR3 in DNA: TGTGCCACCCAGGGATACAATCAGCCCCAGCATTTT. Its protein is CATQGYNQPQHF.

This chain joins TRBV5-6 and TRBJ2-3; 11 positions match TRBD2. The CDR3 sequence is 17 residues long. The germline CDR1 and CDR2 sequences are SGHDT and YYEEEE. The ends lost 3 bases at V and 6 bases at J; junction bases unmatched: 12. CDR3 sequence: CASSSYSGGAVTDTQYF. The DNA for the CDR3 is TGTGCCAGCAGCTCCTATAGCGGGGGGGCGGTTACCGATACGCAGTATTTT.

The chain joins TRBV29-1 to TRBJ1-2; 7 nucleotides line up with TRBD1. V dropped 5 bases and J dropped 2; count of bases not matched to a gene: 11. The CDR3 length is 15 residues. CDR1 is SQVTM and CDR2 is ANQGSEA in the germline V gene. CDR3 in amino acids: CSVTPTGAQNYGYTF. CDR3 coding DNA: TGCAGCGTTACCCCTACAGGGGCCCAAAACTATGGCTACACCTTC.